Listed below are T cell receptor beta chains from one sample, sequenced in a study of a mutant IDH1 vaccine in newly diagnosed glioma. Clones were sequenced by immunoSEQ multiplex PCR, and TCRdb holds only the in-frame ones, with some missing. The sample contains about 32,000 clones, about four fifths of which appear only once. This specimen consisted of PBMCs, obtained from a glioma patient treated with radiotherapy, temozolomide or both. These receptors all stem from a man younger than 45 with glioma. The CDR3 runs from the conserved cysteine through the conserved F or W. D genes are given only for firm matches. Some rows mark clone size as missing; the rest say once, few, many or name a class of expanded clone.

>TRBV20-1|.|TRBJ2-3|TRBD2
TGCAGTGCCGCCGGACTAGCGGGAGGGTATTTT
CSAAGLAGGYF
>TRBV9|.|TRBJ2-7|TRBD1
TGTGCCAGCAGCGTAGGGACAGGGGGGCCCAACGAGCAGTACTTC
CASSVGTGGPNEQYF
>TRBV27|.|TRBJ2-2|TRBD1
TGTGCCAGCAGTTCCGGACAGGGGTCCGGGGAGCTGTTTTTT
CASSSGQGSGELFF
>TRBV27|few|TRBJ1-1|.
TGTGCCAGCACGGACCGATTTAACACTGAAGCTTTCTTT
CASTDRFNTEAFF
>TRBV15|.|TRBJ1-1|.
TGTGCCACCAGCAGAGGCGTAAGGAACACTGAAGCTTTCTTT
CATSRGVRNTEAFF
>TRBV5-1|.|TRBJ2-2|TRBD2
TGCGCCAGCAGCTTTGTGCGGGAGGGAAACACCGGGGAGCTGTTTTTT
CASSFVREGNTGELFF
>TRBV9|.|TRBJ1-3|.
TGTGCCAGCAGCGCTTACCCTGATCAGGGCCTCACCATATATTTT
CASSAYPDQGLTIYF
>TRBV5-4|.|TRBJ2-7|.
TGTGCCAGCAACCCGGAGGGGGACTACGAGCAGTACTTC
CASNPEGDYEQYF
>TRBV5-4|few|TRBJ1-1|TRBD1
TGTGCCAGCAGCTCCCCCGGGACAGCGAACACTGAAGCTTTCTTT
CASSSPGTANTEAFF
>TRBV7-2|.|TRBJ2-2|.
TGTGCCAGCAGCTTTAATGGGGCCGGGGAGCTGTTTTTT
CASSFNGAGELFF
>TRBV6-1|once|TRBJ2-7|.
TGTGCCAGTTTGAACAGGGGGGGGATCATCGAGCAGTACTTC
CASLNRGGIIEQYF
>TRBV4-1|.|TRBJ2-1|.
TGCGCCAGCAGCCTTGGGGACCCTCGGGAGCAGTTCTTC
CASSLGDPREQFF
>TRBV6-5|.|TRBJ2-7|.
TGTGCCAGCACAGACAGAACCTACGAGCAGTACTTC
CASTDRTYEQYF
>TRBV6-1|few|TRBJ2-6|.
TGTGCCAGCAGATTACAGGGACTCGGGGCCAACGTCCTGACTTTC
CASRLQGLGANVLTF
>TRBV19|.|TRBJ2-7|.
TGTGCCAGTAGTATTCGGGACACGGGACAAAGGGAGCAGTACTTC
CASSIRDTGQREQYF
>TRBV2|.|TRBJ2-5|.
TGTGCCAGCAGTGGGTCACGGCAAGAGACCCAGTACTTC
CASSGSRQETQYF
>TRBV19|few|TRBJ1-1|.
TGTGCCAGTAGTATCAAATTGCTAACAGCAGAAGCTTTCTTT
CASSIKLLTAEAFF
>TRBV6-1|.|TRBJ2-7|.
TGTGCCAGCAGTGAAGCGCTCCGGGGTAACGACGAGCAGTACTTC
CASSEALRGNDEQYF
>TRBV25-1|.|TRBJ2-1|.
TGTGCCAGCAGTGAATCGAGATGGTTTGGAGATGAGCAGTTCTTC
CASSESRWFGDEQFF
>TRBV6-1|few|TRBJ1-1|.
TGTGCCAGCACCCTCGGGCCGGCAATGAACACTGAAGCTTTCTTT
CASTLGPAMNTEAFF
>TRBV5-4|.|TRBJ2-3|.
TGTGCCAGCAGCTTGGCATTCCCTAGCACAGATACGCAGTATTTT
CASSLAFPSTDTQYF
>TRBV30|.|TRBJ1-6|TRBD1
TGTGCCTGGAGGCGACAGGGACCTTCGCGGATTTCACCCCTCCACTTT
CAWRRQGPSRISPLHF
>TRBV29-1|.|TRBJ2-7|.
TGCAGCGTTGGCGGGGAAACCTACGAGCAGTACTTC
CSVGGETYEQYF
>TRBV7-2|.|TRBJ2-3|TRBD2
TGTGCCAGCTCGCGGGGGGGAAGCACAGATACGCAGTATTTT
CASSRGGSTDTQYF
>TRBV9|.|TRBJ1-1|.
TGTGCCAGCAGCGATACCGTTGGGGCTGAAGCTTTCTTT
CASSDTVGAEAFF
>TRBV5-4|few|TRBJ1-1|.
TGTGCCAGCAGCTTGGACGGTGGTACCACTGAAGCTTTCTTT
CASSLDGGTTEAFF
>TRBV2|few|TRBJ1-1|.
TGTGCCAGCAGGCATCACCTCCAGGGCAAAAACACTGAAGCTTTCTTT
CASRHHLQGKNTEAFF
>TRBV15|.|TRBJ2-1|.
TGTGCCACCAGCAGAGATCTAGGGATCACCAATGAGCAGTTCTTC
CATSRDLGITNEQFF
>TRBV4-1|.|TRBJ2-3|TRBD2
TGCGCCAGCAGCCAAGGGCTAGCGGGGGCGACAGGCACAGATACGCAGTATTTT
CASSQGLAGATGTDTQYF
>TRBV5-1|.|TRBJ2-2|TRBD1
TGCGCCAGCAGCCTCAAGACAGGGGGGACCGGGGAGCTGTTTTTT
CASSLKTGGTGELFF
>TRBV9|.|TRBJ1-5|.
TGTGCCAGCAGCGTAGGTGCCGGCAATCAGCCCCAGCATTTT
CASSVGAGNQPQHF
>TRBV4-3|.|TRBJ2-3|.
TGCGCCAGCAGCCAAGTAACCCCAGGGGGCACAGATACGCAGTATTTT
CASSQVTPGGTDTQYF
>TRBV19|.|TRBJ1-5|.
TGTGCCAGTAGTCCCAGTCATCGCAATCAGCCCCAGCATTTT
CASSPSHRNQPQHF
>TRBV30|.|TRBJ2-2|.
TGTGCCTGGAGTGCCTCCGGCGGGGAGCTGTTTTTT
CAWSASGGELFF
>TRBV10-1|once|TRBJ1-1|TRBD1
TGCGCCAGCAGTGTTCGGACAGGGGCCGAAGCTTTCTTT
CASSVRTGAEAFF
>TRBV5-1|.|TRBJ2-1|.
TGCGCCAGCAGCTTGGGAAGCGCCAGCTACAATGAGCAGTTCTTC
CASSLGSASYNEQFF
>TRBV7-2|few|TRBJ2-2|.
TGTGCCAGCAGCTTATCCCTAGAGAACACCGGGGAGCTGTTTTTT
CASSLSLENTGELFF
>TRBV9|.|TRBJ2-2|TRBD2
TGTGCCAGCGAAGTTGGACTAGCGGGCACCGGGGAGCTGTTTTTT
CASEVGLAGTGELFF
>TRBV7-8|.|TRBJ2-2|TRBD2
TGTGCCAGCAGCTCTGTCCTAGCGGGCTCGGCGAACACCGGGGAGCTGTTTTTT
CASSSVLAGSANTGELFF
>TRBV5-5|.|TRBJ1-1|.
TGTGCCAGCAGCTTGTTGAACACTGAAGCTTTCTTT
CASSLLNTEAFF
>TRBV2|few|TRBJ2-1|.
TGTGCCAGCAGTGAATCAGGGTACAATGAGCAGTTCTTC
CASSESGYNEQFF
>TRBV28|.|TRBJ1-2|.
TGTGCCATCGCCACTGGGATGAACTATGGCTACACCTTC
CAIATGMNYGYTF
>TRBV10-2|few|TRBJ2-2|TRBD1
TGCGCCAGCAGTGGGGACAGTCCCGCGAACACCGGGGAGCTGTTTTTT
CASSGDSPANTGELFF
>TRBV7-9|.|TRBJ1-1|.
TGTGCCAGCAGCTTATCCCAGGGGACCCAAGCTTTCTTT
CASSLSQGTQAFF
>TRBV7-8|medium-sized|TRBJ2-1|.
TGTGCCAGCAGCTTAGAAGAGAGGCCCTACAATGAGCAGTTCTTC
CASSLEERPYNEQFF
>TRBV6-6|.|TRBJ2-1|.
TGTGCCAGCAGGCGAGGCGGAAATGAGCAGTTCTTC
CASRRGGNEQFF